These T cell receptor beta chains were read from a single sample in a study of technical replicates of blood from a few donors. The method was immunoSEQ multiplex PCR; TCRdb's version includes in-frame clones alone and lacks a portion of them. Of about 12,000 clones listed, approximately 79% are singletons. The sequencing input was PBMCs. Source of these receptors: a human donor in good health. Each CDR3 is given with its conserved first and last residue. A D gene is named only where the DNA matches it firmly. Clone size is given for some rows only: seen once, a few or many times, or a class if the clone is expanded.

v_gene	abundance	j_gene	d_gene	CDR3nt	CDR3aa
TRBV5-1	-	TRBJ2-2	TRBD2	TGCGCCAGCAGCTCACGGACTAGCGGGAGTGTTTCCGGGGAGCTGTTTTTT	CASSSRTSGSVSGELFF
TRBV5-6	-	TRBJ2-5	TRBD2	TGTGCCAGCAGCTTGACTAGCGGGAACCCACGGACCCAGTACTTC	CASSLTSGNPRTQYF
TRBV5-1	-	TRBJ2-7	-	TGCGCCAGCAGCCCCGGGAGCTACGAGCAGTACTTC	CASSPGSYEQYF
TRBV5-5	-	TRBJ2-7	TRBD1	TGTGCCAGCAAACAACAGGGGCCTTCCTACGAGCAGTACTTC	CASKQQGPSYEQYF
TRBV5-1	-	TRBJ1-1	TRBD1	TGCGCCAGCAGCTTGGCGGGACAGGGAATGGGCACTGAAGCTTTCTTT	CASSLAGQGMGTEAFF
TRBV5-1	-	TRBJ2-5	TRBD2	TGCGCCAGCAGACCGGGACTAGCGGGAGAGACCCAGTACTTC	CASRPGLAGETQYF
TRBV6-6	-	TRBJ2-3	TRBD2	TGTGCCAGCAGTACAACTAGCGCAGATACGCAGTATTTT	CASSTTSADTQYF
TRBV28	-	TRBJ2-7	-	TGTGCCAGCAGCCAGCGTTGGGTTGGGGAGCAGTACTTC	CASSQRWVGEQYF
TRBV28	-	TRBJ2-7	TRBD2	TGTGCCAGCAGTTTGACCCCGCTAGCGGCCTACGAGCAGTACTTC	CASSLTPLAAYEQYF
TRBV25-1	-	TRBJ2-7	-	TGTGCCAGCAGCCATAGCGGTGCCTCCTACGAGCAGTACTTC	CASSHSGASYEQYF
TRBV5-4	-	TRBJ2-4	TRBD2	TGTGCCAGCAGCGAACCGGGACTAGCGCCCAAAAACATTCAGTACTTC	CASSEPGLAPKNIQYF
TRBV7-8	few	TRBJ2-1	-	TGTGCCAGCAGCTTACTTCTTGGTTCTCGGGATGAGCAGTTCTTC	CASSLLLGSRDEQFF
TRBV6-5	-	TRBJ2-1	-	TGTGCCAGCAGTTACCTGGGGACTGAGGGTGAGCAGTTCTTC	CASSYLGTEGEQFF
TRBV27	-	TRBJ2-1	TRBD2	TGTGCCAGCGGCCGGGCTAGCGGGACTAATGAGCAGTTCTTC	CASGRASGTNEQFF
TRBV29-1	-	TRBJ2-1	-	TGCAGCGTTGAGTGGGCGGGATACGGCTTTAATGAGCAGTTCTTC	CSVEWAGYGFNEQFF
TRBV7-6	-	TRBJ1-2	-	TGTGCCAGCAGCGAGTTCGGGGGATGGGGCTACACCTTC	CASSEFGGWGYTF
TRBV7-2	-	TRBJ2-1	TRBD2	TGTGCCAGCAGCTCCCTAGCGGGAGGTCGAGGTGAGCAGTTCTTC	CASSSLAGGRGEQFF
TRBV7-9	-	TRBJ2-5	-	TGTGCCAGCAGCTTAGGTCGGGCTAGCTTCAAAGAGACCCAGTACTTC	CASSLGRASFKETQYF
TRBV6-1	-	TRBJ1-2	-	TGTGCCAGCAACCCCGGAGAGGCTTATGGCTACACCTTC	CASNPGEAYGYTF
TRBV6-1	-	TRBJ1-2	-	TGTGCCAGCAGTGTTGGACACAAGGACTATGGCTACACCTTC	CASSVGHKDYGYTF
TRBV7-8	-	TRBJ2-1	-	TGTGCCAGCAGCTCAGCCCCCCGCAATGAGCAGTTCTTC	CASSSAPRNEQFF
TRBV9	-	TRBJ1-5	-	TGTGCCAGCAGCCCCATGGCTAGCAATCAGCCCCAGCATTTT	CASSPMASNQPQHF
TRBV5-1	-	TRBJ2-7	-	TGCGCCAGCAGCTTGGTACCAGACAGATACTACGAGCAGTACTTC	CASSLVPDRYYEQYF
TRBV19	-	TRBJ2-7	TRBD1	TGTGCCAGTACTGGGTCGAACAGGGGTTCCGAGCAGTACTTC	CASTGSNRGSEQYF
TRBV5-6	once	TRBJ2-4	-	TGTGCCAGCAGCCCCCGGACGGGCGGAGGCATTCAGTACTTC	CASSPRTGGGIQYF
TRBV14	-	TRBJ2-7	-	TGTGCCAGCAGCCCCGGACTATACGAGCAGTACTTC	CASSPGLYEQYF
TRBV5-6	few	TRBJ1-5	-	TGTGCCAGCAGCTCATGGGGAGGCAATCAGCCCCAGCATTTT	CASSSWGGNQPQHF
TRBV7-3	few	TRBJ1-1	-	TGTGCCAGCAGCACCGGACAAGGTGGGACTGAAGCTTTCTTT	CASSTGQGGTEAFF
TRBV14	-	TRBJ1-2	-	TGTGCCAGCAGCCCTTCAGGTTCCCGCTATGGCTACACCTTC	CASSPSGSRYGYTF
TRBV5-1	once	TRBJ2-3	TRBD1	TGCGCCAGCCGCGAGAACGGACAGGGAGAAACAAATACGCAGTATTTT	CASRENGQGETNTQYF
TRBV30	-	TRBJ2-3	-	TGTGCCTGGAGTCGGATGGGCGCGTCAGATACGCAGTATTTT	CAWSRMGASDTQYF
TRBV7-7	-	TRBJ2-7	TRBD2	TGTGCCAGCAGCCCGGGACTAGCGGGTCCCTACGAGCAGTACTTC	CASSPGLAGPYEQYF
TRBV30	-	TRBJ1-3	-	TGTGCCCGTAGCCCCTCGGGAAACACCATATATTTT	CARSPSGNTIYF
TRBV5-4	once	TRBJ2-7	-	TGTGCCAGTTCAGGGGGGAGCTCCTACGAGCAGTACTTC	CASSGGSSYEQYF
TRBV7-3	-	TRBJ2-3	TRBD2	TGTGCCAGCAGCTTGGGGGGGGTCACAGATACGCAGTATTTT	CASSLGGVTDTQYF
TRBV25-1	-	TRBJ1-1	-	TGTGCCAGCAGTCGGACACCTAACACTGAAGCTTTCTTT	CASSRTPNTEAFF
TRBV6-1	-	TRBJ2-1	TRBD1	TGTGCCAGCAGTCGACAGGGGTCCTACAATGAGCAGTTCTTC	CASSRQGSYNEQFF
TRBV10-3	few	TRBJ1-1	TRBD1	TGTGCCATCAGTGGAGGACAGGGGTTAATGAACACTGAAGCTTTCTTT	CAISGGQGLMNTEAFF
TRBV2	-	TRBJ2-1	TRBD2	TGTGCCAGCACAAGTCTAGCCGGGAGGAATGAGCAGTTCTTC	CASTSLAGRNEQFF
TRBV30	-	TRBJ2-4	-	TGTGCCTGGACACGCCCGACACTAGCCAAAAACATTCAGTACTTC	CAWTRPTLAKNIQYF
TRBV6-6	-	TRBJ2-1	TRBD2	TGTGCCAGCAGTTACGGAGGCGGGAGCAATGAGCAGTTCTTC	CASSYGGGSNEQFF
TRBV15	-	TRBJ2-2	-	TGTGCCACCAGCACCGGGAGGCAGGGGGCCGCCGGGGAGCTGTTTTTT	CATSTGRQGAAGELFF
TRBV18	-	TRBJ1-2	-	TGTGCCAGCTCACCACCCGGAGGGGGGGACTATGGCTACACCTTC	CASSPPGGGDYGYTF
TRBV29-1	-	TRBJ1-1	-	TGCAGCGCCATGAACTTCCAAGGCGTGACAGCGTTGTCTGGCACTGAAGCTTTCTTT	CSAMNFQGVTALSGTEAFF
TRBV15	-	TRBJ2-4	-	TGTGCCACCAGCACAGGGGGGGCCAAAAACATTCAGTACTTC	CATSTGGAKNIQYF
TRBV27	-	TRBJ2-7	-	TGTGCCAGCAGGTCGTCCTACGAGCAGTACTTC	CASRSSYEQYF
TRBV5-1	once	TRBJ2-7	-	TGCGCCAGCAGCTTGGCCGCGGGGGCGGGCTACGAGCAGTACTTC	CASSLAAGAGYEQYF
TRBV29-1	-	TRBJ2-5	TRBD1	TGCAGCGTTGAGACAGGGGGCGCTGGGACCCAGTACTTC	CSVETGGAGTQYF
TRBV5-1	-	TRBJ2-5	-	TGCGCCAGCAGCTCCGGAGGGACCTGGGCGGGATCGAAGACCCAGTACTTC	CASSSGGTWAGSKTQYF
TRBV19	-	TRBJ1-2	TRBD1	TGTGCCAGTAGTATGGGACAGAGCTATGGCTACACCTTC	CASSMGQSYGYTF
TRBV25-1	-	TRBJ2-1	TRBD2	TGTGCCAGCAGTGGCCCGGGACTAGCTACAATGGTGCAGTTCTTC	CASSGPGLATMVQFF
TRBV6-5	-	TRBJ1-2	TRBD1	TGTGCCAGCAGTTACGGACAGGGGGCTCCCCCGACCTTC	CASSYGQGAPPTF
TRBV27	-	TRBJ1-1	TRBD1	TGTGCCAGCCGCCTACTACAGGGGAAGAACACTGAAGCTTTCTTT	CASRLLQGKNTEAFF
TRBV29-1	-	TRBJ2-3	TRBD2	TGCAGCGTTGGGGGACTAGCGTGGACAGATACGCAGTATTTT	CSVGGLAWTDTQYF